The 5 T cell receptor beta chains below all came from one sample that was sequenced in a study of T cells in tumors after PD-1 blockade. Measured with immunoSEQ multiplex PCR; TCRdb has only the in-frame clones, and not every one. The sample includes approximately 48,000 clones, over 75% seen only once; the top ten take under 5%. The material was PBMCs, obtained before anti-PD-1 treatment. The receptor set was obtained from a human donor with basal cell carcinoma.

The count of this clone is one. This rearrangement joins TRBV30 to TRBJ1-2, with D hard to call. The CDR3 length is 11 residues. V was clipped by 8 bases and J by 1 base, with 8 bases between them. Germline V gives CDR1 GTSNPN, CDR2 SVGIG (reference sequence). The CDR3 DNA sequence: TGTGCCCGGTCAGATAACTATGGCTACACCTTC. Its protein product is CARSDNYGYTF.

The CDR3 nucleotides read TGTGCCAGCAGTGACGCCCGCGTGGAACTAAAAGAGACCCAGTACTTC. As protein: CASSDARVELKETQYF. The gene calls are TRBV6-2 or TRBV6-3 and TRBJ2-5; D is unresolved. The CDR3 spans 16 residues. Germline loops: CDR1 MNHEY, CDR2 SVGEGT. The V and J ends lost 5 bases and 3 bases respectively, with 19 bases between them.

This clone has just one count. This sequence joins TRBV12-1 and TRBJ1-2; the table assigns TRBD1, which was not confirmed against the DNA. TRBV12-1 is a pseudogene segment. This CDR3 has 15 residues. CDR3 sequence reads: CASSSNLQGAHGYTF. Written as DNA, the CDR3 is TGTGCCAGCAGCTCAAATTTACAGGGGGCCCATGGCTACACCTTC.

The chain joins TRBV5-1 to TRBJ2-7; 8 nucleotides agree with TRBD2. The CDR3 has 15 residues. V shed 4 bases, J shed 3 bases, and the junction held 9 bases outside the gene matches. Germline CDR1 reads SGHRS; CDR2 reads YFSETQ. The CDR3 region is CASSTRTSNYYEQYF. The DNA for the CDR3 is TGCGCCAGCAGCACTCGGACTAGCAATTACTACGAGCAGTACTTC.

V and J are TRBV7-2 and TRBJ1-1; TRBD1 might be the D (5 bases). Between the trimmed V and J ends, which lost 3 bases and 1 base, there was a span of 9 bases. Germline CDR1 is SGHTA and CDR2 is FQGNSA. The CDR3 is 14 residues long. The CDR3 loop is CASSFYGQNTEAFF. CDR3 bases: TGTGCCAGCAGCTTCTACGGACAGAACACTGAAGCTTTCTTT.